This T cell receptor beta chain was retrieved from a study of cytomegalovirus exposure and HLA in healthy donors. Study outcomes and limitations: A few CMV-associated chains proved CMV antigen-specific in vitro.

CDR1 and CDR2 from the germline V gene are LNHDA and SQIVND (reference sequence). The CDR3 contains 16 residues. V was pared by 5 bases and J by 0 bases, with 6 bases of the junction left unmatched. The PCR was carried out with 60 Vbeta primers and 13 Jbeta primers. Libraries were prepared by immunoSEQ multiplex PCR; TCRdb keeps only in-frame clonotypes and omits some of them. The sample table sets out about 49,000 clones. About this clone itself: Its target is not known.

The J gene is TRBJ1-3, the V gene TRBV19, with 8 bases matching TRBD1. This receptor was taken from a man younger than 35 in good health and CMV-seropositive. The sequencing input was PBMCs. CDR3 nucleotide sequence: TGTGCCAGTAGTGCCTGGGACAGGTTCTCTGGAAACACCATATATTTT. It is translated as CASSAWDRFSGNTIYF.